This TCR beta chain is from a study of PD-L1 blockade in urothelial cancer. Study summary: Timepoints chosen for blood analysis were 3 weeks (second dose) and 6 weeks after treatment start. Blood gave a median around 150,000 T cells.

Synthetic spike-ins, TCR analog templates, were added into each PCR. The protocol was immunoSEQ multiplex PCR, while the TCRdb copy is restricted to in-frame clones and leaves out a portion. The sample lists more than 30,000 clones, over 80% occurring once. Patients in the study were battling locally advanced or metastatic urothelial carcinoma. Sequenced here: PBMCs, sampled around atezolizumab (anti-PD-L1) treatment. The clonotype comes from a man aged 45 to 65 with urothelial cancer.

CDR3 DNA sequence: TGTGCCTGTGGGACAGTCGGTATAGCGCAGTATTTT. As protein: CACGTVGIAQYF. The rearrangement joins TRBV30 to TRBJ2-3; 7 bases are shared with TRBD1. The ends lost 6 bases at V and 10 bases at J; junction bases unmatched: 10. Looked up from germline, CDR1 is GTSNPN and CDR2 is SVGIG (reference sequence). This CDR3 comprises 12 residues.